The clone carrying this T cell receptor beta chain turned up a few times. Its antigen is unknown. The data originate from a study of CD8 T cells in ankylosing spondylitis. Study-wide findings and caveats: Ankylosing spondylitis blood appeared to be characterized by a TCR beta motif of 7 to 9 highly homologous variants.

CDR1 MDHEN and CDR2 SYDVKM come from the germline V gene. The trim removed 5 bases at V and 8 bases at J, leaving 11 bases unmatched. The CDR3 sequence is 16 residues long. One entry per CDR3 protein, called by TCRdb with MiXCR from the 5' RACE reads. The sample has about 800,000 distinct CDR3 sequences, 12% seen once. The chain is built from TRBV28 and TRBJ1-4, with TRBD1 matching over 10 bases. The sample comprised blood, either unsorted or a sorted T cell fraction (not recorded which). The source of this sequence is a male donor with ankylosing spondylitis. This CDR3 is CASSPRRQGAGEKLFF. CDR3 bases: TGTGCCAGCAGTCCGCGTCGACAGGGGGCAGGAGAAAAACTGTTTTTT.